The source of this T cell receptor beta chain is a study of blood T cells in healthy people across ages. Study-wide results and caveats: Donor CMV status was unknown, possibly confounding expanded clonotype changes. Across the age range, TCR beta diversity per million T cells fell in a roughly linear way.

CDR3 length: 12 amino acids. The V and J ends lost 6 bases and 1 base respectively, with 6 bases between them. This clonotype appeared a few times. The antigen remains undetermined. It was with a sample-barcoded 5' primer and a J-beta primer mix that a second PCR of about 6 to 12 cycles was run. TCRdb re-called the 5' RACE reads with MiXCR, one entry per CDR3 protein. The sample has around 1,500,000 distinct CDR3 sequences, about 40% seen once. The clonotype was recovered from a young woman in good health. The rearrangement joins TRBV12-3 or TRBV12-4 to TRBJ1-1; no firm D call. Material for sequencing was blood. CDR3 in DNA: TGTGCCAGCAGGCGACAGAACACTGAAGCTTTCTTT. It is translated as CASRRQNTEAFF.